This is a list of T cell receptor beta chains from one sample in a study of cytomegalovirus exposure and HLA in healthy donors. The repertoire was sequenced with immunoSEQ multiplex PCR; TCRdb's copy has only in-frame clones and lacks some. The table records 95,000 to 150,000 clones, approximately 71% of them present only once. Sequencing was carried out using PBMCs. Source of these receptors: a woman between 50 and 59 years old in good health and CMV-seronegative. CDR3s include the opening cysteine and the closing phenylalanine or tryptophan. D genes are given only for firm matches. Some rows mark clone size as missing; the rest say once, few, many or name a class of expanded clone.

abundance: .
j_gene: TRBJ2-7
d_gene: TRBD2
v_gene: TRBV30
CDR3aa: CAWTIKREPHEQYF
CDR3nt: TGTGCCTGGACCATCAAGCGGGAGCCCCACGAGCAGTACTTC

abundance: .
j_gene: TRBJ1-2
d_gene: TRBD1
v_gene: TRBV19
CDR3aa: CASSIPGGTVNYGYTF
CDR3nt: TGTGCCAGTAGTATCCCCGGCGGGACAGTGAACTATGGCTACACCTTC

abundance: .
j_gene: TRBJ1-6
d_gene: .
v_gene: TRBV5-6
CDR3aa: CASSLESGVFSPLHF
CDR3nt: TGTGCCAGCAGCTTGGAATCAGGGGTCTTTTCACCCCTCCACTTT

abundance: .
j_gene: TRBJ1-2
d_gene: TRBD1
v_gene: TRBV4-2
CDR3aa: CASSQVGGQGRDGYTF
CDR3nt: TGTGCCAGCAGCCAAGTCGGGGGACAGGGGCGCGATGGCTACACCTTC

abundance: .
j_gene: TRBJ1-1
d_gene: TRBD1
v_gene: TRBV7-6
CDR3aa: CASSWDRDRGPDTEAFF
CDR3nt: TGTGCCAGCAGCTGGGACCGGGACAGGGGGCCCGACACTGAAGCTTTCTTT

abundance: .
j_gene: TRBJ2-1
d_gene: .
v_gene: TRBV30
CDR3aa: CAWSLGLQHFF
CDR3nt: TGTGCCTGGAGTTTGGGACTCCAGCACTTCTTC

abundance: .
j_gene: TRBJ2-6
d_gene: .
v_gene: TRBV5-1
CDR3aa: CASSTSSGANVLTF
CDR3nt: .

abundance: .
j_gene: TRBJ2-7
d_gene: TRBD2
v_gene: TRBV9
CDR3aa: CASSVGGSGYEQYF
CDR3nt: TGTGCCAGCAGCGTAGGCGGGAGTGGGTACGAGCAGTACTTC

abundance: .
j_gene: TRBJ1-1
d_gene: TRBD1
v_gene: TRBV7-7
CDR3aa: CASTRLATGGVNTEAFF
CDR3nt: TGTGCTAGCACTCGCCTAGCGACAGGGGGCGTAAACACTGAAGCTTTCTTT

abundance: .
j_gene: TRBJ2-3
d_gene: TRBD1
v_gene: TRBV6-6
CDR3aa: CACRDSSTDTQYF
CDR3nt: TGTGCCTGCCGGGACAGTAGCACAGATACGCAGTATTTT

abundance: .
j_gene: TRBJ2-7
d_gene: TRBD1
v_gene: TRBV28
CDR3aa: CASSTGAYEQYF
CDR3nt: TGTGCCAGCAGTACAGGGGCCTACGAGCAGTACTTC

abundance: .
j_gene: TRBJ1-1
d_gene: .
v_gene: TRBV6-6
CDR3aa: CAAARGLVNTEAFF
CDR3nt: TGTGCCGCCGCCAGAGGATTGGTGAACACTGAAGCTTTCTTT

abundance: .
j_gene: TRBJ2-3
d_gene: TRBD2
v_gene: TRBV19
CDR3aa: CASSIGTSPDTQYF
CDR3nt: TGTGCCAGTAGTATCGGGACTAGCCCAGATACGCAGTATTTT

abundance: once
j_gene: TRBJ1-2
d_gene: .
v_gene: TRBV5-1
CDR3aa: CASSVNNYGYTF
CDR3nt: TGCGCCAGCAGCGTCAATAACTATGGCTACACCTTC

abundance: .
j_gene: TRBJ2-1
d_gene: TRBD2
v_gene: TRBV11-2
CDR3aa: CASSLIWWREDNEQFF
CDR3nt: TGTGCCAGCAGCTTGATTTGGTGGCGGGAGGACAATGAGCAGTTCTTC

abundance: once
j_gene: TRBJ2-7
d_gene: .
v_gene: TRBV19
CDR3aa: CASSPRDNSYEQYF
CDR3nt: TGTGCCAGTAGTCCCCGGGACAACTCCTACGAGCAGTACTTC

abundance: few
j_gene: TRBJ2-5
d_gene: TRBD2
v_gene: TRBV4-1
CDR3aa: CASSSGLAGLFGGTQYF
CDR3nt: TGCGCCAGCAGCTCGGGACTAGCGGGACTTTTCGGCGGGACCCAGTACTTC

abundance: .
j_gene: TRBJ2-5
d_gene: TRBD2
v_gene: TRBV5-6
CDR3aa: CASSLAGGETQYF
CDR3nt: TGTGCCAGCAGCTTGGCGGGAGGTGAGACCCAGTACTTC

abundance: .
j_gene: TRBJ2-7
d_gene: .
v_gene: TRBV13
CDR3aa: CASSLGAHEQYF
CDR3nt: TGTGCCAGCAGCTTAGGGGCCCACGAGCAGTACTTC

abundance: .
j_gene: TRBJ2-3
d_gene: .
v_gene: TRBV30
CDR3aa: CAWSVGNTDTQYF
CDR3nt: TGTGCCTGGAGTGTCGGGAACACAGATACGCAGTATTTT

abundance: once
j_gene: TRBJ1-1
d_gene: .
v_gene: TRBV7-9
CDR3aa: CASSLQGRVTEAFF
CDR3nt: TGTGCCAGCAGCCTTCAGGGGAGGGTGACTGAAGCTTTCTTT

abundance: .
j_gene: TRBJ1-1
d_gene: TRBD1
v_gene: TRBV6-5
CDR3aa: CASSYWTGNTEAFF
CDR3nt: TGTGCCAGCAGTTACTGGACAGGGAACACTGAAGCTTTCTTT